These T cell receptor beta chains were read from a single sample in a study of pediatric ulcerative colitis. Assay used: immunoSEQ multiplex PCR; TCRdb lists only in-frame clones, some missing. This sample carries about 60,000 clones, over 80% of them seen once, and the ten largest clones take approximately 1.5%. Sequencing was done on a sample of blood. All receptors come from a boy younger than 18 who was a control in a study of pediatric ulcerative colitis. The CDR3 runs from the conserved cysteine through the conserved F or W. The D gene is left open where the match is weak. Size values are once, few and many counts, or a class for expanded clones, and some rows have none.

DNA | CDR3 | J | D | size | V
TGTGCCAGCAGTACTCGACAGGCTTCGGGGACTGAAGCTTTCTTT | CASSTRQASGTEAFF | TRBJ1-1 | - | - | TRBV27
TGTGCCTGGAGTCGGACTAGCGGGGGGTACGAGCAGTACTTC | CAWSRTSGGYEQYF | TRBJ2-7 | TRBD2 | - | TRBV30
TGCGCCAGCAGCTCAGCAATACAGGGGACCTACGAGCAGTACTTC | CASSSAIQGTYEQYF | TRBJ2-7 | TRBD1 | - | TRBV5-1
TGTGCCAGTAGTATTCAGGGAAACACCGGGGAGCTGTTTTTT | CASSIQGNTGELFF | TRBJ2-2 | - | - | TRBV19
TGTGCCAGCAGCTTTACCGCACGGGGTGAGCAGTTCTTC | CASSFTARGEQFF | TRBJ2-1 | - | - | TRBV5-4
TGTGCCAGCAGTCTGACACGAAGCTCCTACAATGAGCAGTTCTTC | CASSLTRSSYNEQFF | TRBJ2-1 | - | - | TRBV2
TGTGCCAGCAGCCCACTAGGTTCGTCCAACTATGGCTACACCTTC | CASSPLGSSNYGYTF | TRBJ1-2 | - | few | TRBV9
TGCGCCAGCAGATTAACTAGCGCCCACAATGAGCAGTTCTTC | CASRLTSAHNEQFF | TRBJ2-1 | TRBD2 | - | TRBV5-1
TGTGCCAGCACCAACGGACTAGCGCGCGACAATGAGCAGTTCTTC | CASTNGLARDNEQFF | TRBJ2-1 | TRBD2 | - | TRBV27
TGTGCCAGCCGGGACAGCAATCAGCCCCAGCATTTT | CASRDSNQPQHF | TRBJ1-5 | - | few | TRBV6-1
TGTGCCAGCAGTTACTCTAGCGGGGAGAGCTCCTACGAGCAGTACTTC | CASSYSSGESSYEQYF | TRBJ2-7 | TRBD2 | - | TRBV6-5
TGTGCCAGCAGTCTGACCGGGGATAGTCAGCCCCAGCATTTT | CASSLTGDSQPQHF | TRBJ1-5 | - | - | TRBV6-6
TGCGCCAGCAGCCAATCCTTCAGGGGGCTGTCGGGCACCGGGGAGCTGTTTTTT | CASSQSFRGLSGTGELFF | TRBJ2-2 | TRBD1 | - | TRBV4-3
TGTGCTACTCAACCAGGGCGATACACTGAAGCTTTCTTT | CATQPGRYTEAFF | TRBJ1-1 | - | - | TRBV6-6
TGTGCCAGCAGCCAAGATTCGGTCCTCGTCCCTCTAAATGAGCAGTTCTTC | CASSQDSVLVPLNEQFF | TRBJ2-1 | - | - | TRBV14
TGCGCCAGCGAAGGATTAGCGGGAGGAAACGGGGAGCTGTTTTTT | CASEGLAGGNGELFF | TRBJ2-2 | TRBD2 | - | TRBV4-1
TGTGCCAGCAGCTTAAGGCGGGGGGCGACAGATACGCAGTATTTT | CASSLRRGATDTQYF | TRBJ2-3 | TRBD2 | - | TRBV11-2
TGTGCCAGCACCGGCGGGGACAGTCCAGCGGGAAACACCGGGGAGCTGTTTTTT | CASTGGDSPAGNTGELFF | TRBJ2-2 | - | - | TRBV27
TGTGCCAGCTCACCCCTGGACAGGGGCACTGAAGCTTTCTTT | CASSPLDRGTEAFF | TRBJ1-1 | TRBD1 | - | TRBV18
TGTGCCACCAGCACTGGACTAGCGGCCTACAATGAGCAGTTCTTC | CATSTGLAAYNEQFF | TRBJ2-1 | TRBD2 | - | TRBV15
TGCGCCAGCAGCTGGGGACAGGGGAGGGAAAACTATGGCTACACCTTC | CASSWGQGRENYGYTF | TRBJ1-2 | TRBD1 | - | TRBV5-1
TGCGCCAGCAGTCAAGGTGACAGGGGATGCGACGAGCAGTACTTC | CASSQGDRGCDEQYF | TRBJ2-7 | TRBD1 | - | TRBV23-1
TGTGCCAGCAGTGAATTTGTCGGGGAATCCTACAATGAGCAGTTCTTC | CASSEFVGESYNEQFF | TRBJ2-1 | - | once | TRBV6-1
TGTGCCATCAGTGAAATTCTAGGGCAGTATGGCTACACCTTC | CAISEILGQYGYTF | TRBJ1-2 | - | - | TRBV10-3
TGCGCCAGCAGTACAGGGGTTGGAGAGACCCAGTACTTC | CASSTGVGETQYF | TRBJ2-5 | TRBD1 | - | TRBV10-2
TGTGCCAGCAGCTTAAGTGAAGCGGACTACGAGCAGTACTTC | CASSLSEADYEQYF | TRBJ2-7 | - | - | TRBV7-9
TGTGCCAGCAGTTACGGGACATTCCACGAGCAGTACTTC | CASSYGTFHEQYF | TRBJ2-7 | - | once | TRBV6-6
TGTGCCAGCAGCTTATACGGTGGGGAGAACACTGAAGCTTTCTTT | CASSLYGGENTEAFF | TRBJ1-1 | - | - | TRBV7-3
TGTGCCAGCAGTCTTTACTCCCAAGAGACCCAGTACTTC | CASSLYSQETQYF | TRBJ2-5 | - | - | TRBV28
TGTGCCAGTAGTACCGGACAGGGGGCTAATGAAAAACTGTTTTTT | CASSTGQGANEKLFF | TRBJ1-4 | TRBD1 | - | TRBV19
TGTGCCAGCAGGAGGGGATTGAACACTGAAGCTTTCTTT | CASRRGLNTEAFF | TRBJ1-1 | - | - | TRBV6-5
TGTGCCAGCAGTGTTACACGGGGGGCTGGTAGCACCGGGGAGCTGTTTTTT | CASSVTRGAGSTGELFF | TRBJ2-2 | - | - | TRBV25-1
TGTGCCAGCTCACCATCACCGGGGTACGGCGAGCAGTACTTC | CASSPSPGYGEQYF | TRBJ2-7 | - | - | TRBV18
TGTGCCAGCTCAACCGGCCGGGGGGGATCTTCACCCCTCCACTTT | CASSTGRGGSSPLHF | TRBJ1-6 | - | - | TRBV18
TGTGCCAGCAGCCCGCCTGGGTACAATGAGCAGTTCTTC | CASSPPGYNEQFF | TRBJ2-1 | - | - | TRBV7-8
TGTGCCAGCAGCTTTATGGCAGGGGACTTGAACACTGAAGCTTTCTTT | CASSFMAGDLNTEAFF | TRBJ1-1 | - | - | TRBV7-8
TGTGCCAGCAGCCGGGGACAGGGGGTGAACACTGAAGCTTTCTTT | CASSRGQGVNTEAFF | TRBJ1-1 | TRBD1 | - | TRBV28